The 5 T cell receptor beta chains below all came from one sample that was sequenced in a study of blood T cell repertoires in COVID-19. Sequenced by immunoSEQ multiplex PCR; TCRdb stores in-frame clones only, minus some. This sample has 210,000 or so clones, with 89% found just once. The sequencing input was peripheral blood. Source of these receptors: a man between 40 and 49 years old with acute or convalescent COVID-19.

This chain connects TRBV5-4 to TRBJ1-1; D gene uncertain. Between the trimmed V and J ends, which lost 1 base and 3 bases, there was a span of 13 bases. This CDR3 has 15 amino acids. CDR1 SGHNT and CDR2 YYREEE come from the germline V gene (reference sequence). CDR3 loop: CASSLFGGGYTEAFF. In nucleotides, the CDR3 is TGTGCCAGCAGCTTGTTCGGCGGCGGGTACACTGAAGCTTTCTTT.

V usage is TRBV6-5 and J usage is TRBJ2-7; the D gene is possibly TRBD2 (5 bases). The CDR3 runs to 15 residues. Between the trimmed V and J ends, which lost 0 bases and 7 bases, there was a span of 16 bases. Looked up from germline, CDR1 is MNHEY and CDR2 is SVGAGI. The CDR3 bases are TGTGCCAGCAGTTACTCGAGTATAGGGAGTTTTGAGCAGTACTTC. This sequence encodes CASSYSSIGSFEQYF.

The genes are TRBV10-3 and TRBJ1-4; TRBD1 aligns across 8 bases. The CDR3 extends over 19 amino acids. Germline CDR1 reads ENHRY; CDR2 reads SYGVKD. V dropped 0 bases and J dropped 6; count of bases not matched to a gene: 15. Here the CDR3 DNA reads TGTGCCATCAGTGAGTCGAGGGGGGACAGGTGGTTGACAGATGAAAAACTGTTTTTT. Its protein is CAISESRGDRWLTDEKLFF.

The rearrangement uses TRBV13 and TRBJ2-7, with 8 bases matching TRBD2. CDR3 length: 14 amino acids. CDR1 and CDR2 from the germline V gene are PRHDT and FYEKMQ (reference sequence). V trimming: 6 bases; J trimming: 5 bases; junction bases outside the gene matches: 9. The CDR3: CASRTSGGANEQYF. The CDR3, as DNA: TGTGCCAGCAGAACTTCCGGGGGGGCCAACGAGCAGTACTTC. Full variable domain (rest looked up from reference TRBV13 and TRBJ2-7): AAGVIQSPRHLIKEKRETATLKCYPIPRHDTVYWYQQGPGQDPQFLISFYEKMQSDKGSIPDRFSAQQFSDYHSELNMSSLELGDSALYFCASRTSGGANEQYFGPGTRLTVT.

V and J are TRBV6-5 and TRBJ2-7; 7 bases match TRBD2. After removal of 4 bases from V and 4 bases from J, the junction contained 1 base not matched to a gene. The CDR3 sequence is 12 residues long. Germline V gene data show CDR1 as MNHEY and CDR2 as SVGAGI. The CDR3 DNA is TGTGCCAGCAGTTGGCGGGGGTACGAGCAGTACTTC. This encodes CASSWRGYEQYF.